The 9 T cell receptor beta chains given below trace back to one sample, sequenced in a study of tumor-infiltrating lymphocytes in oesophageal squamous cell carcinoma. Each CDR3 protein gets one entry after TCRdb re-called the PCR reads with MiXCR. Here the sample spans 20,000 to 25,000 distinct CDR3 sequences, around a third being singletons. Sequenced: esophageal tumor tissue. The origin of the receptors is a female donor with esophageal squamous cell carcinoma.

This clonotype was picked up many times. CDR3 DNA: TGTGCCAGCAGGAAAGGGAACTACGAGCAGTACTTC. Its protein product is CASRKGNYEQYF. The V call is TRBV28, the J call TRBJ2-7; D is undetermined. The CDR3 has 12 amino acids. V was trimmed by 6 bases and J by 3 bases, leaving 9 bases between them. Germline V gives CDR1 MDHEN, CDR2 SYDVKM.

This clonotype occurred many times. The rearrangement links TRBV28 to TRBJ2-1; TRBD1 might be the D (5 bases). Germline-derived CDR1 and CDR2 are MDHEN and SYDVKM. The CDR3 is 13 amino acids. V was clipped by 2 bases and J by 4 bases, with 6 bases between them. The CDR3 DNA reads TGTGCCAGCAGTTTAGACAGATACAATGAGCAGTTCTTC. Its protein product is CASSLDRYNEQFF.

The genes are TRBV6-1 and TRBJ2-3; the D is unclear. The DNA matches TRBJ2-5 better at its end, which makes the J call doubtful. CDR1 MNHNS and CDR2 SASEGT come from the germline V gene. The CDR3 spans 14 residues. The CDR3 nucleotides are TGTGCCAGCAGTTCCCGGTTGGAACAAGAGACCCAGTACTTC. Translating gives CASSSRLEQETQYF.

This clonotype was counted many times. This chain joins TRBV5-1 and TRBJ2-7; 10 bases map to TRBD1. CDR1 SGHRS and CDR2 YFSETQ come from the germline V gene. The CDR3 totals 15 residues. After removal of 4 bases from V and 7 bases from J, the junction contained 11 bases not matched to a gene. CDR3 bases: TGCGCCAGCAGCACAAATCCGGGACAGGGGCGAGAGCAGTACTTC. Amino acids: CASSTNPGQGREQYF.

This clonotype was detected ten times or more. This may come from a read error, since a much larger clone is one base off. The CDR3, as DNA: TGTGCCAGCAGGGGCGGACTAAAGGGCGAGCAGTTCTTC. It is translated as CASRGGLKGEQFF. The V and J genes are TRBV7-2 and TRBJ2-1; the D gene is possibly TRBD2 (6 bases). The CDR3 has 13 amino acids. With 6 bases removed from V and 10 bases from J, the gap between germline ends came to 16 bases. Germline V lookup: CDR1 SGHTA, CDR2 FQGNSA.

This clonotype was observed at least ten times. This chain uses TRBV10-1 with TRBJ2-1; 9 bases align to TRBD2. Germline values: CDR1 WNHNN, CDR2 SYGVQD (reference sequence). Unmatched junction bases numbered 8, after V lost 6 bases and J lost 5 bases. CDR3 length equals 15 residues. Written as DNA, the CDR3 is TGCGCCAGCAGCCACCCTAGCGGGATCCACAATGAGCAGTTCTTC. Residues: CASSHPSGIHNEQFF.

In its sample, this clonotype was seen a few times. This chain links TRBV5-6 with TRBJ2-7; 9 nucleotides align to TRBD1. This CDR3 contains 15 residues. Trimming removed 4 bases from V and 3 bases from J; junction bases left unmatched: 8. Germline CDR1 reads SGHDT; CDR2 reads YYEEEE. CDR3 in amino acids: CASSPVGQGHYEQYF. CDR3 nucleotide sequence: TGTGCCAGCAGCCCCGTGGGACAGGGTCACTACGAGCAGTACTTC.

In regard to this clonotype: The CDR3 carries no conserved terminal phenylalanine or tryptophan, so it likely arises from a read error. It is unclear where the CDR3 begins or ends on the DNA, so no DNA is shown, and the CDR3 is as TCRdb lists it. The chain combines TRBV7-6 with TRBJ2-3; the table's D call, TRBD2, was not checked against the DNA. CDR1 is SGHVS and CDR2 is FNYEAQ in the germline V gene. The CDR3 region is 16 residues in length, termini included. The CDR3 loop reads CASSLGTSQETQYFGP.

This clonotype was detected a few times. The J gene is TRBJ1-1, the V gene TRBV18; D is ambiguous. This CDR3 is built from 15 residues. CDR1 and CDR2 (germline): KGHSH, LQKENI. Trimming left V 3 bases short and J 1 base short, with 12 bases between. Here the CDR3 DNA reads TGTGCCAGCTCACCTCTTTCCGAGCCGAACACTGAAGCTTTCTTT. Amino acid sequence: CASSPLSEPNTEAFF.